This TCR beta chain was retrieved from a study of T-cell reconstitution after alpha-beta-depleted transplantation in children. This clonotype was found many times. Unique molecular identifiers were used in preparing the TCRbeta library. TCRdb reprocessed the PCR reads via MiXCR and lists one record per CDR3 protein. The sample lists about 400,000 distinct CDR3 sequences; roughly 20% were seen once. This clonotype was sampled from a human donor who donated a stem cell graft to a child with acute myeloid leukemia. The input for sequencing was PBMCs from the stem cell graft donor, taken from the stem cell graft.

The CDR3 is CSSGARYTDTQYF. The CDR3 DNA reads as TGCAGCTCGGGGGCGCGATACACAGATACGCAGTATTTT. The chain uses TRBV29-1 and TRBJ2-3; D may correspond to TRBD1 or TRBD2 (6 bases each). Trimming removed 8 bases from V and 2 bases from J, with 14 bases in between. CDR3 size: 13 residues. Germline V CDR1 and CDR2: SQVTM, ANQGSEA.